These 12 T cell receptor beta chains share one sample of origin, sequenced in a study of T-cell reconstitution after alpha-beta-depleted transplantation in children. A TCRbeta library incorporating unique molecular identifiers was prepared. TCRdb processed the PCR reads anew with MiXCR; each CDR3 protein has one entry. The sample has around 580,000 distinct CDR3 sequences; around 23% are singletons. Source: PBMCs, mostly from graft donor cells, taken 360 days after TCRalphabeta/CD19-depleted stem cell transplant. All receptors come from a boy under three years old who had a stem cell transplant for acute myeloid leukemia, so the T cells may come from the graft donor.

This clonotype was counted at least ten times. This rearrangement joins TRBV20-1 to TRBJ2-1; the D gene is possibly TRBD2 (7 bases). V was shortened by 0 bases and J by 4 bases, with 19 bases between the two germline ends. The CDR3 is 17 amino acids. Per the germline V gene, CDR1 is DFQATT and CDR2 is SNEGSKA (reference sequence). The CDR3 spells CSARDPSAGATYNEQFF. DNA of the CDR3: TGCAGTGCTAGAGATCCCTCCGCGGGGGCGACTTACAATGAGCAGTTCTTC.

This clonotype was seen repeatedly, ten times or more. For the CDR3, the DNA is TGCGCCAGCAGCTTGGTTCCCCCCGACAGTGACTCTGGAAACACCATATATTTT. The encoded protein is CASSLVPPDSDSGNTIYF. V is TRBV5-1 and J is TRBJ1-3; the D gene is possibly TRBD1 (5 bases). Germline CDR1 SGHRS, CDR2 YFSETQ. CDR3 length: 18 amino acids. V was shortened by 0 bases and J by 0 bases, with 16 bases between the two germline ends.

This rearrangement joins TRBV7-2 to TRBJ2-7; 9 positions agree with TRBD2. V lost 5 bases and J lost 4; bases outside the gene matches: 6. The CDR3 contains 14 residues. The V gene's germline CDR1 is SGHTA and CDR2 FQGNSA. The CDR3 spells CASSRLAVLYEQYV. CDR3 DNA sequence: TGTGCCAGCAGCAGACTAGCGGTCCTTTACGAGCAGTACGTC.

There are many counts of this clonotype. CDR3 coding DNA: TGTGCCACCAGTGGAGTGGGGAGGGGTGAGCAGTTCTTC. It encodes CATSGVGRGEQFF. The chain combines TRBV24-1 with TRBJ2-1, with TRBD2 identical over 7 bases. This CDR3 contains 13 residues. Looked up from germline, CDR1 is KGHDR and CDR2 is SFDVKD. With 5 bases clipped from V and 9 bases from J, the junction kept 6 bases outside the gene matches.

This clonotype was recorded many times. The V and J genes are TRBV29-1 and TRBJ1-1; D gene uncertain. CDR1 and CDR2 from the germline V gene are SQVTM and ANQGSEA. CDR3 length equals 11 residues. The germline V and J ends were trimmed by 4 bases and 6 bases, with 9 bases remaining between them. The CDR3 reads CSVGPGPEAFF. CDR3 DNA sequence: TGCAGCGTTGGGCCTGGCCCTGAAGCTTTCTTT.

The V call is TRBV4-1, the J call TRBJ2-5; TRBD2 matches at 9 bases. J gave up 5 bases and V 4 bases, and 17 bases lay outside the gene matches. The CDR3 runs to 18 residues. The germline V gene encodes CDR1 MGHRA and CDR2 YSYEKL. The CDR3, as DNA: TGCGCCAGCAGCCTCGCCTCTATTAGCGGGGGTTCGGAGGAGACCCAGTACTTC. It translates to CASSLASISGGSEETQYF.

Here the CDR3 reads CASSYGLPLYNEQFF. CDR3 DNA: TGTGCCAGCAGTTACGGCCTCCCACTATACAATGAGCAGTTCTTC. V gene TRBV6-2 or TRBV6-3 combines with J gene TRBJ2-1; D unclear. CDR1 is MNHEY, CDR2 SVGEGT, per germline. V lost 2 bases and J lost 4, with 12 bases in between. The CDR3 runs 15 residues.

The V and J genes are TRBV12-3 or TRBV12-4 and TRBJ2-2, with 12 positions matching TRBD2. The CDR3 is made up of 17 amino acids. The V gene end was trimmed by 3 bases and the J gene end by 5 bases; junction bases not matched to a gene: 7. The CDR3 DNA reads TGTGCCAGCAGTTTCATACTAGCGGGGGGAAGGACCGGGGAGCTGTTTTTT. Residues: CASSFILAGGRTGELFF.

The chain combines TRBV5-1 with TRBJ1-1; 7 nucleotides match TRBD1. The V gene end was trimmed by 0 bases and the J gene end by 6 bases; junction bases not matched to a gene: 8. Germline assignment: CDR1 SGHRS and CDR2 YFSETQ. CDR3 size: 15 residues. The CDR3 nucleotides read TGCGCCAGCAGCTTGGACAGGGGTGGGATGCCTGAAGCTTTCTTT. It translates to CASSLDRGGMPEAFF. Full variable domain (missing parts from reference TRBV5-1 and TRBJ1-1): KAGVTQTPRYLIKTRGQQVTLSCSPISGHRSVSWYQQTPGQGLQFLFEYFSETQRNKGNFPGRFSGRQFSNSRSEMNVSTLELGDSALYLCASSLDRGGMPEAFFGQGTRLTVV.

The CDR3 spells CASSLRDSQILAKNIQYF. The CDR3 nucleotides are TGTGCCAGCAGTTTAAGGGACAGCCAAATACTAGCCAAAAACATTCAGTACTTC. V usage is TRBV12-3 or TRBV12-4 and J usage is TRBJ2-4, with 7 bases that match TRBD1. The CDR3 has 18 amino acids. After removal of 2 bases from V and 0 bases from J, the junction contained 10 bases not matched to a gene.

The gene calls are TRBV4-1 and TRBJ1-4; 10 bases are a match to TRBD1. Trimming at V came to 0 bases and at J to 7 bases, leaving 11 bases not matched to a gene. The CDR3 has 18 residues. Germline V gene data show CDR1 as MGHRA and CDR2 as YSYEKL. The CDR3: CASSQDPWDRGAGEKLFF. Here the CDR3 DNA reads TGCGCCAGCAGCCAAGATCCATGGGACAGGGGAGCGGGTGAAAAACTGTTTTTT.

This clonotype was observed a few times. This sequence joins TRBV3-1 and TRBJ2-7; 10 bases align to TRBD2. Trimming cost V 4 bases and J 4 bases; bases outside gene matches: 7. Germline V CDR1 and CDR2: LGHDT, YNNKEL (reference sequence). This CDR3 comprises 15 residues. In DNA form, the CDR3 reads TGTGCCAGCAGCCCCTCTAGCGGGGGCCCTTACGAGCAGTACGTC. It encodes CASSPSSGGPYEQYV.